A single TCR beta chain is shown here with its context. Its antigen is not identified. These data are taken from a study of CD8+CD57+ T cells in acquired aplastic anemia. About the research overall: DNA per sorted CD4+ or CD8+ sample ranged roughly 0.19 to 27.4 ug, averaging around 3.1 ug.

Study results and caveats: A set of more than 25 CD8+ CDR3 sequences was shared between patients and controls, and these sequences appeared highly expressed in patients.

The V gene's germline CDR1 is LNHNV and CDR2 YYDKDF (reference sequence). This CDR3 region has 16 residues. V was trimmed by 1 base and J by 0 bases, leaving 11 bases between them. Those patients picked for sequencing had displayed CD8+CD57+ cell expansion on flow cytometry. Patients, without exception, had severe acquired aplastic anemia. The blood sampling took place in patients who had so far received no therapy. Profiles of TCR beta VDJ and CDR3 were generated from a genomic DNA template. Using its own MiXCR run on the reads, TCRdb lists one record per CDR3 protein. The sample comprises 200,000 to 250,000 distinct CDR3 sequences, 50% to 70% of which are singletons, and roughly three fifths rests with the top ten.

The receptor comes from a human donor with aplastic anemia. V usage is TRBV15 and J usage is TRBJ2-3; possibly TRBD1 or TRBD2 for D (6 bases each). The source material was sorted CD4+, CD8+, or CD8+CD57+ T cells (not recorded which) from PBMCs. The CDR3 spells CATSRGRGTSTDTQYF. Written as DNA, the CDR3 is TGTGCCACCAGCAGAGGTAGGGGGACTAGCACAGATACGCAGTATTTT.